The 32 T cell receptor beta chains reported below all come from one sample, sequenced in a study of CD8 T cells in ankylosing spondylitis. TCRdb itself ran the 5' RACE reads through MiXCR, one entry per CDR3 protein. Among 250,000 or so distinct CDR3 sequences listed, roughly a tenth were seen once. Sequencing was performed on blood, either unsorted or a sorted T cell fraction (not recorded which). The source is a male donor with ankylosing spondylitis or in good health (not recorded which).

This clonotype was seen repeatedly, ten times or more. The chain has TRBV3-1 and TRBJ2-2; TRBD2 is a possible D gene (5 bases). The CDR3 contains 14 residues. Per the germline V gene, CDR1 is LGHDT and CDR2 is YNNKEL (reference sequence). V lost 4 bases and J lost 7, with 13 bases in between. As DNA, the CDR3 is TGTGCCAGCAGCCTGCGGGTCGACGGCGGGGAGCTGTTTTTT. Translating it yields CASSLRVDGGELFF.

This rearrangement joins TRBV7-2 to TRBJ2-3, with a weak D call TRBD2 (6 bases). This CDR3 spans 16 amino acids. Trimming stripped 4 bases from V and 7 bases from J, with 21 bases between. CDR1 is SGHTA, CDR2 FQGNSA, per germline. CDR3 bases: TGTGCCAGCAGCTCTGGGCAAAGGGGAGGCCCCTATACGCAGTATTTT. It codes for CASSSGQRGGPYTQYF.

This clonotype appeared many times. The V call is TRBV29-1, the J call TRBJ2-2, with unresolved D. Germline CDR1 reads SQVTM; CDR2 reads ANQGSEA. Trimming took 0 bases from V and 1 from J, leaving 6 bases between them. This CDR3 region has 14 residues. The CDR3 DNA reads as TGCAGCGTTGAAGAACAGCTGAACACCGGGGAGCTGTTTTTT. Residues: CSVEEQLNTGELFF.

The J gene is TRBJ2-2, the V gene TRBV5-5; 11 bases agree with TRBD1. With V trimmed by 5 bases and J by 3 bases, 3 bases remained unmatched. CDR1 SGHKS and CDR2 YYEKEE come from the germline V gene (reference sequence). The CDR3 is 15 residues long. CDR3 in amino acids: CASRRDRGYTGELFF. CDR3 nucleotides: TGTGCCAGCAGAAGGGACAGGGGGTACACCGGGGAGCTGTTTTTT. The whole variable domain, remainder taken from reference TRBV5-5 and TRBJ2-2, is DAGVTQSPTHLIKTRGQQVTLRCSPISGHKSVSWYQQVLGQGPQFIFQYYEKEERGRGNFPDRFSARQFPNYSSELNVNALLLGDSALYLCASRRDRGYTGELFFGEGSRLTVL.

About this clonotype itself: It may be a read error: a sequence one base away is much more abundant. The chain is built from TRBV27 and TRBJ1-5; D remains ambiguous. CDR3 length equals 14 residues. The V gene's germline CDR1 is MNHEY and CDR2 SMNVEV (reference sequence). CDR3 amino acids: CASSSPDGNLPQHF. Written as DNA, the CDR3 is TGTGCCAGCAGTTCCCCGGACGGGAATCTGCCCCAGCATTTT.

The genes are TRBV6-1 and TRBJ2-1; no clear D. The germline V gene has CDR1 MNHNS and CDR2 SASEGT. This CDR3 spans 14 amino acids. V lost 1 base to trimming and J lost 8 bases, with 12 bases between them. The CDR3 DNA sequence: TGTGCCAGCAGTGAAGTAGGTACAGAGGATGAGCAGTTCTTC. Translating gives CASSEVGTEDEQFF.

The rearrangement uses TRBV5-1 and TRBJ2-1; TRBD2 aligns across 10 bases. The CDR3 contains 18 residues. The V segment lost 0 bases and the J segment 0 bases; nucleotides outside the gene matches: 6. The germline V gene has CDR1 SGHRS and CDR2 YFSETQ. The DNA for the CDR3 is TGCGCCAGCAGCTTGGAAGCGGGAGGGAGGAGCTCCTACAATGAGCAGTTCTTC. Translating gives CASSLEAGGRSSYNEQFF. The full variable domain, completed using reference TRBV5-1 and TRBJ2-1, is KAGVTQTPRYLIKTRGQQVTLSCSPISGHRSVSWYQQTPGQGLQFLFEYFSETQRNKGNFPGRFSGRQFSNSRSEMNVSTLELGDSALYLCASSLEAGGRSSYNEQFFGPGTRLTVL.

This clonotype was detected ten times or more. In DNA form, the CDR3 reads TGTGCCATCAGTGAGTCGACTAGCGGGGCCGATGAGCAGTTCTTC. Its protein is CAISESTSGADEQFF. The chain carries TRBV10-3 and TRBJ2-1; 11 bases are shared with TRBD2. Trimming took 0 bases from V and 8 from J; bases not matched to a gene: 3. This CDR3 is 15 amino acids long. Germline CDR1 is ENHRY and CDR2 is SYGVKD.

The gene calls are TRBV12-3 or TRBV12-4 and TRBJ2-3; perhaps TRBD2 as D (6 bases). The CDR3 runs 17 residues. The germline V and J ends were trimmed by 6 bases and 5 bases, with 24 bases remaining between them. CDR3 protein: CASSPRDGRGREDTQYF. The DNA for the CDR3 is TGTGCCAGCAGCCCACGGGACGGGAGAGGTCGAGAAGATACGCAGTATTTT.

Many counts were recorded for this clonotype. This chain uses TRBV12-3 or TRBV12-4 with TRBJ1-1; 7 positions agree with TRBD1. This CDR3 spans 13 amino acids. The V gene end was trimmed by 5 bases and the J gene end by 5 bases; junction bases not matched to a gene: 5. CDR3: CASSASRGTEAFF. The CDR3 region has the DNA TGTGCCAGCAGTGCGAGCAGGGGGACTGAAGCTTTCTTT.

The J gene is TRBJ2-7, the V gene TRBV28; 7 bases line up with TRBD2. The CDR3 has 11 residues. Germline CDR1 and CDR2: MDHEN and SYDVKM. V dropped 8 bases and J dropped 6; count of bases not matched to a gene: 4. The CDR3 coding sequence is TGTGCCAGCTCGGCGGGGGTCGAGCAGTACTTC. As protein: CASSAGVEQYF.

This chain joins TRBV29-1 and TRBJ1-5, with D perhaps matching TRBD1 (6 bases). The CDR3 is 14 residues long. Trimming stripped 5 bases from V and 0 bases from J, with 11 bases between. Looked up from germline, CDR1 is SQVTM and CDR2 is ANQGSEA. CDR3 bases: TGCAGCGTTCGGGAGGGGGGTAGCAATCAGCCCCAGCATTTT. Amino acids: CSVREGGSNQPQHF.

This rearrangement joins TRBV30 to TRBJ2-7; TRBD2 matches 11 bases. The CDR3 sequence is 14 residues long. The ends lost 0 bases at V and 6 bases at J; junction bases unmatched: 4. In germline, CDR1 is GTSNPN, CDR2 SVGIG (reference sequence). CDR3 DNA: TGTGCCTGGAGTGTAATACTAGCGGGAGTCGAGCAGTACTTC. Amino acids: CAWSVILAGVEQYF.

This clonotype was seen ten or more times. V usage is TRBV19 and J usage is TRBJ2-2; D may match TRBD1 or TRBD2 (6 bases each). Germline assignment: CDR1 LNHDA and CDR2 SQIVND (reference sequence). V was trimmed by 7 bases and J by 4 bases, leaving 13 bases between them. This CDR3 contains 14 residues. CDR3: CASIPGGVTGELFF. The CDR3 DNA sequence: TGTGCCAGTATCCCCGGGGGCGTCACCGGGGAGCTGTTTTTT.

This clonotype was picked up many times. The J gene is TRBJ2-5, the V gene TRBV5-1; 8 bases match TRBD1. The germline gives CDR1 SGHRS, CDR2 YFSETQ. J lost 5 bases, V lost 4 bases, and 13 bases had no gene match. The length of the CDR3 is 16 residues. CDR3 DNA sequence: TGCGCCAGCAGCCCTCACGGGACAGGACAGAGGGAGACCCAGTACTTC. Amino acids: CASSPHGTGQRETQYF.

The chain joins TRBV19 to TRBJ2-2, with 10 bases lining up with TRBD2. The CDR3 is made up of 15 amino acids. The V and J ends lost 3 bases and 7 bases, in that order; junction bases with no gene match: 5. Per germline, CDR1 LNHDA and CDR2 SQIVND (reference sequence). The CDR3, as DNA: TGTGCCAGTAGTATTCTAGCGGGAGAGGTCGGGGAGCTGTTTTTT. The encoded protein is CASSILAGEVGELFF.

There are many counts of this clonotype. J is TRBJ1-1 and V is TRBV5-1; D is unresolved. Per the germline V gene, CDR1 is SGHRS and CDR2 is YFSETQ. This CDR3 is 14 amino acids long. V was trimmed by 0 bases and J by 2 bases, leaving 8 bases between them. In DNA, the CDR3 is TGCGCCAGCAGCTTGGGGGCTTTCAACACTGAAGCTTTCTTT. Translating gives CASSLGAFNTEAFF.

This clonotype was detected ten times or more. The DNA of the CDR3 is TGTGCCAGCAGCCGCACCAGTGCAACTAATGAAAAACTGTTTTTT. Translation: CASSRTSATNEKLFF. V and J are TRBV3-1 and TRBJ1-4; no clear D. The V gene lost 4 bases and the J gene lost 0 bases, with 9 bases spanning the gap. CDR1 and CDR2 from the germline V gene are LGHDT and YNNKEL (reference sequence). The CDR3 has 15 residues. Full variable domain (remainder filled in from reference TRBV3-1 and TRBJ1-4): DTAVSQTPKYLVTQMGNDKSIKCEQNLGHDTMYWYKQDSKKFLKIMFSYNNKELIINETVPNRFSPKSPDKAHLNLHINSLELGDSAVYFCASSRTSATNEKLFFGSGTQLSVL.

This clonotype was detected many times. J is TRBJ2-7 and V is TRBV5-6; the D gene is possibly TRBD2 (6 bases). CDR1 SGHDT and CDR2 YYEEEE come from the germline V gene. V was shortened by 6 bases and J by 1 base, with 11 bases between the two germline ends. The length of the CDR3 is 13 residues. The CDR3 sequence is CASMATRSYEQYF. In DNA, the CDR3 is TGTGCCAGCATGGCGACTAGATCCTACGAGCAGTACTTC.

This clonotype was counted many times. V and J are TRBV7-9 and TRBJ2-7; D is unresolved. Germline V gene sequence: CDR1 SEHNR, CDR2 FQNEAQ (reference sequence). Trimming took off 9 bases at V and 3 bases at J, with 9 bases between the two ends. CDR3 size: 11 residues. In DNA form, the CDR3 reads TGTGCCAGTGGGCAGAACTACGAGCAGTACTTC. Protein: CASGQNYEQYF.

The chain carries TRBV27 and TRBJ2-3; no firm D call. The V gene lost 6 bases and the J gene lost 3 bases, with 13 bases spanning the gap. Germline V CDR1 and CDR2: MNHEY, SMNVEV (reference sequence). This CDR3 region has 14 residues. The CDR3 coding sequence is TGTGCCAGCAGAAGGGCTAGTTTTACAGATACGCAGTATTTT. It yields the protein CASRRASFTDTQYF.

This clonotype showed up many times. The DNA of the CDR3 is TGTGCCAGTTCACAGGGTTTGGACACCATATATTTT. Protein: CASSQGLDTIYF. The chain carries TRBV5-5 and TRBJ1-3, with D possibly being TRBD1 (6 bases). Deletions cut 8 bases from V and 8 bases from J, with 14 bases between. CDR1 and CDR2 (germline): SGHKS, YYEKEE (reference sequence). This CDR3 contains 12 residues. Based on the CDR3 plus reference TRBV5-5 and TRBJ1-3, the full variable domain is DAGVTQSPTHLIKTRGQQVTLRCSPISGHKSVSWYQQVLGQGPQFIFQYYEKEERGRGNFPDRFSARQFPNYSSELNVNALLLGDSALYLCASSQGLDTIYFGEGSWLTVV.

This clonotype was seen only a few times. The chain joins TRBV6-1 to TRBJ2-5; 13 bases are a match to TRBD2. The CDR3 extends over 18 amino acids. Looked up from germline, CDR1 is MNHNS and CDR2 is SASEGT. J lost 2 bases, V lost 8 bases, and 14 bases had no gene match. The CDR3 loop reads CASFRERGLAGLQETQYF. CDR3 nucleotide sequence: TGTGCCAGCTTTCGGGAGAGGGGACTAGCGGGACTACAAGAGACCCAGTACTTC.

This clonotype was seen at least ten times. This rearrangement joins TRBV7-9 to TRBJ2-5; TRBD1 matches 7 bases. Germline CDR1 is SEHNR and CDR2 is FQNEAQ (reference sequence). This CDR3 comprises 13 residues. V dropped 4 bases and J dropped 3; count of bases not matched to a gene: 2. The CDR3 DNA reads TGTGCCAGCAGCTCCACAGGGGAAGAGACCCAGTACTTC. Amino acids: CASSSTGEETQYF.

This clonotype was detected ten times or more. The chain employs TRBV12-3 or TRBV12-4 and TRBJ1-1; TRBD1 is a possible D gene (6 bases). The CDR3 is made up of 12 amino acids. Trimming left V 8 bases short and J 6 bases short, with 13 bases between. The CDR3 DNA reads as TGTGCCAGCGCAACCAGGGGCGCTGAAGCTTTCTTT. It encodes CASATRGAEAFF.

This clonotype came up many times. As DNA, the CDR3 is TGTGCCAGCGGATCCCAGCCCCAGCATTTT. Protein: CASGSQPQHF. The chain links TRBV7-2 to TRBJ1-5; D gene ambiguous. Germline CDR1 reads SGHTA; CDR2 reads FQGNSA. The V end was cut by 8 bases, the J end by 7 bases, with 6 bases between. The CDR3 extends over 10 amino acids.

The sample holds many counts of this clonotype. CDR3 sequence reads: CASSPRLAGGPRPYEQYF. CDR3 sequence (DNA): TGTGCCAGCAGCCCCCGACTAGCGGGAGGGCCCAGGCCCTACGAGCAGTACTTC. This sequence joins TRBV4-2 and TRBJ2-7; TRBD2 matches at 14 bases. V dropped 4 bases and J dropped 2; count of bases not matched to a gene: 10. Germline CDR1 reads LGHNA; CDR2 reads YNFKEQ. This CDR3 has 18 amino acids.

This clonotype occurred many times. The J gene is TRBJ2-2, the V gene TRBV5-1; 8 nucleotides line up with TRBD1. The CDR3 length is 18 residues. The ends lost 3 bases at V and 4 bases at J; junction bases unmatched: 14. Germline V lookup: CDR1 SGHRS, CDR2 YFSETQ. The CDR3, as DNA: TGCGCCAGCAGCTCTCCCGATGGACAGGGATTCCCCACCGGGGAGCTGTTTTTT. It is translated as CASSSPDGQGFPTGELFF.

This clonotype was seen repeatedly, ten times or more. The V and J genes are TRBV10-3 and TRBJ2-1; 13 nucleotides match TRBD2. Losses at the gene ends were 6 bases for V and 7 bases for J; bases not matched to a gene: 12. Per the germline V gene, CDR1 is ENHRY and CDR2 is SYGVKD. CDR3 length: 17 residues. The CDR3 spells CAISGPRLAGGENEQFF. Written as DNA, the CDR3 is TGTGCCATCAGCGGGCCCCGACTAGCGGGAGGCGAAAATGAGCAGTTCTTC.

Many counts were recorded for this clonotype. The V gene is TRBV27, the J gene TRBJ1-2, with 8 bases matching TRBD1. J gave up 8 bases and V 4 bases, and 12 bases lay outside the gene matches. This CDR3 has 15 residues. CDR1 and CDR2 (germline): MNHEY, SMNVEV (reference sequence). The CDR3 DNA reads as TGTGCCAGCAGTTCTCGTACCGGGACAGGTGAAGGCTACACCTTC. It specifies CASSSRTGTGEGYTF.

This clonotype was counted at least ten times. The J gene is TRBJ2-3, the V gene TRBV6-6, with unresolved D. Germline V gives CDR1 MNHNY, CDR2 SVGAGI (reference sequence). The CDR3 loop spans 13 amino acids. Between the trimmed V and J ends, which lost 2 bases and 8 bases, there was a span of 11 bases. This chain's CDR3 is CASSYGPESTQYF. The CDR3, as DNA: TGTGCCAGCAGTTACGGACCAGAAAGTACGCAGTATTTT.

This clonotype was seen at least ten times. This chain links TRBV20-1 with TRBJ2-7; D is unclear. Trimming removed 8 bases from V and 0 bases from J, with 11 bases in between. The germline gives CDR1 DFQATT, CDR2 SNEGSKA (reference sequence). The CDR3 has 12 residues. This CDR3 reads CSCLSPSYEQYF. The DNA of the CDR3 is TGCAGTTGCCTGAGCCCCTCCTACGAGCAGTACTTC.